A selection of T cell receptor beta chains follows, all from one sample in a study of cytomegalovirus exposure and HLA in healthy donors. The method was immunoSEQ multiplex PCR; TCRdb's version includes in-frame clones alone and lacks a portion of them. The table shows 85,000 to 130,000 clones, with over 70% occurring only once. What was sequenced was PBMCs. These receptors were obtained from a boy younger than 18 in good health and CMV-seronegative. Both conserved end residues are part of each CDR3. A D gene is named only where the DNA matches it firmly.

TRBJ1-2	TRBV19	TRBD1	CASIPQGDYYGYTF	TGTGCCAGTATCCCACAGGGGGATTACTATGGCTACACCTTC
TRBJ2-7	TRBV28	TRBD2	CASSLRWGGSDREQYF	TGTGCCAGCAGTTTAAGGTGGGGCGGGAGCGATAGGGAGCAGTACTTC
TRBJ2-3	TRBV7-8	TRBD2	CASSKAATSGGVDTQYF	TGTGCCAGCAGCAAAGCGGCAACTAGCGGGGGGGTGGATACGCAGTATTTT
TRBJ2-2	TRBV19	TRBD1	CASSRTGGAGELFF	TGTGCCAGTAGTAGGACAGGTGGGGCCGGGGAGCTGTTTTTT
TRBJ2-3	TRBV5-8	TRBD2	CASSPAGGPTDTQYF	TGTGCCAGCAGCCCGGCGGGGGGTCCCACAGATACGCAGTATTTT
TRBJ2-7	TRBV5-6	TRBD1	CASSLDPPGQGTYEQYF	TGTGCCAGCAGCTTGGACCCCCCGGGACAGGGAACCTACGAGCAGTACTTC
TRBJ1-5	TRBV10-3	.	CAIGQNNQPQHF	TGTGCCATAGGACAGAACAATCAGCCCCAGCATTTT
TRBJ2-1	TRBV29-1	.	CSVERFGGSPYNEQFF	TGCAGCGTTGAACGGTTTGGGGGCTCTCCCTACAATGAGCAGTTCTTC
TRBJ1-5	TRBV4-2	TRBD1	CASSHGTGKDQPQHF	TGTGCCAGCAGCCACGGGACAGGGAAGGATCAGCCCCAGCATTTT
TRBJ2-1	TRBV28	TRBD2	CASSLGTSGVYNEQFF	TGTGCCAGCAGTTTAGGGACTAGCGGGGTATACAATGAGCAGTTCTTC
TRBJ1-5	TRBV5-1	.	CASSLEAGSSNQPQHF	TGCGCCAGCAGCTTGGAGGCGGGGAGTAGCAATCAGCCCCAGCATTTT
TRBJ2-7	TRBV5-4	TRBD1	CASSPPGTGAYEQYF	TGTGCCAGCAGCCCCCCCGGGACAGGGGCCTACGAGCAGTACTTC
TRBJ2-1	TRBV27	.	CASSPLSRPYEQFF	TGTGCCAGCAGTCCCCTTTCGAGGCCTTATGAGCAGTTCTTC